Following are 21 T cell receptor beta chains from one sample sequenced in a study of T cell responses to AZD1222 COVID-19 vaccine. TCRdb keeps only in-frame clones here, not all; method: immunoSEQ multiplex PCR. The sample records some 200,000 clones, approximately 90% being singletons. Sequenced material: peripheral blood, taken on day 0 of AZD1222 vaccination. Source of these receptors: an adult in good health.

The V gene is TRBV6-1, the J gene TRBJ1-2; D not resolved. Germline CDR1 MNHNS, CDR2 SASEGT. V was trimmed by 3 bases and J by 0 bases, leaving 11 bases between them. This CDR3 region has 15 residues. The CDR3 region has the DNA TGTGCCAGCAGTGAGTCCCCAGGAGCTAACTATGGCTACACCTTC. This translates into CASSESPGANYGYTF.

This rearrangement joins TRBV9 to TRBJ2-2, with TRBD2 as a possible D gene (6 bases). CDR1 is SGDLS, CDR2 YYNGEE, per germline. Trimming stripped 0 bases from V and 7 bases from J, with 16 bases between. The CDR3 is 16 residues long. CDR3 sequence (DNA): TGTGCCAGCAGCGTAGAGGACCCTATAGCGGACGGGGAGCTGTTTTTT. This encodes CASSVEDPIADGELFF.

J is TRBJ2-7 and V is TRBV19; tentatively, D is TRBD1 or TRBD2 (5 bases each). The germline CDR1 and CDR2 sequences are LNHDA and SQIVND (reference sequence). There are 17 residues in the CDR3. Trimming took 6 bases from V and 2 from J, leaving 23 bases between them. The DNA for the CDR3 is TGTGCCAGTAGCGACCGAGAGGGGCTTAAAGTTCCCTACGAGCAGTACTTC. Translating gives CASSDREGLKVPYEQYF.

The J gene is TRBJ2-7, the V gene TRBV6-5, with D perhaps TRBD2 (5 bases). Looked up from germline, CDR1 is MNHEY and CDR2 is SVGAGI. This CDR3 is 14 amino acids long. V dropped 4 bases and J dropped 3 bases, with 13 bases sitting between them. The CDR3 DNA reads TGTGCCAGCAGTTCATACCCGGGGAGCTACGAGCAGTACTTC. Protein sequence: CASSSYPGSYEQYF.

The chain couples TRBV2 to TRBJ1-1; D is possibly TRBD1 (5 bases). The CDR3 is 14 amino acids. Trimming left V 11 bases short and J 1 base short, with 17 bases between. Germline loops: CDR1 SNHLY, CDR2 FYNNEI. CDR3 nucleotide sequence: TGTGCCTGCCAGCCGGGACGGGAGAACACTGAAGCTTTCTTT. This encodes CACQPGRENTEAFF.

The J gene is TRBJ2-7, the V gene TRBV19, with D perhaps TRBD2 (5 bases). The CDR3 loop spans 14 amino acids. V was trimmed by 4 bases and J by 2 bases, leaving 12 bases between them. CDR1 and CDR2 (germline): LNHDA, SQIVND (reference sequence). CDR3 region: CASSKPGRTYEQYF. The DNA for the CDR3 is TGTGCCAGTAGTAAGCCGGGAAGAACCTACGAGCAGTACTTC. The whole variable domain, filled in from reference TRBV19 and TRBJ2-7, reads DGGITQSPKYLFRKEGQNVTLSCEQNLNHDAMYWYRQDPGQGLRLIYYSQIVNDFQKGDIAEGYSVSREKKESFPLTVTSAQKNPTAFYLCASSKPGRTYEQYFGPGTRLTVT.

The chain combines TRBV28 with TRBJ2-3; no clear D gene. Germline CDR1 reads MDHEN; CDR2 reads SYDVKM. The CDR3 covers 12 residues. Between the trimmed V and J ends, which lost 6 bases and 2 bases, there was a span of 6 bases. Here the CDR3 reads CASSSPTDTQYF. The DNA of the CDR3 is TGTGCCAGCAGCTCCCCCACAGATACGCAGTATTTT.

V is TRBV7-2 and J is TRBJ2-1, with 10 bases identical to TRBD2. The CDR3 is 17 amino acids. V trimming: 1 base; J trimming: 8 bases; junction bases outside the gene matches: 11. Germline V gene data show CDR1 as SGHTA and CDR2 as FQGNSA. DNA for the CDR3: TGTGCCAGCAGCTTAGGGCTAGCGGGGGCTCGACTCGATGAGCAGTTCTTC. This encodes CASSLGLAGARLDEQFF.

J is TRBJ2-7 and V is TRBV12-3 or TRBV12-4, with a possible D match to TRBD2 (6 bases). V was trimmed by 5 bases and J by 2 bases, leaving 7 bases between them. The CDR3 is 12 residues long. Written as DNA, the CDR3 is TGTGCCAGCAGTCGCGGGACCTACGAGCAGTACTTC. Translated, it gives CASSRGTYEQYF.

The V gene is TRBV6-2 or TRBV6-3, the J gene TRBJ1-2; the match to TRBD1 covers 7 bases. Germline V gives CDR1 MNHEY, CDR2 SVGEGT. The CDR3 extends over 15 amino acids. After removal of 5 bases from V and 1 base from J, the junction contained 7 bases not matched to a gene. The CDR3 spells CASSAPGQNNYGYTF. The CDR3 DNA reads TGTGCCAGCAGTGCGCCGGGACAGAATAACTATGGCTACACCTTC.

This chain joins TRBV2 and TRBJ2-1, with a weak D call TRBD2 (5 bases). CDR1 SNHLY and CDR2 FYNNEI come from the germline V gene. There are 16 residues in the CDR3. V lost 7 bases, J lost 2 bases, and 18 bases lay in between. Here the CDR3 reads CASIGPPGIPYNEQFF. The CDR3 DNA reads TGTGCCAGCATCGGTCCTCCGGGGATACCCTACAATGAGCAGTTCTTC.

The chain links TRBV19 to TRBJ2-1, with D possibly being TRBD2 (6 bases). The germline V gene encodes CDR1 LNHDA and CDR2 SQIVND (reference sequence). CDR3 size: 14 residues. The germline V and J ends were trimmed by 6 bases and 1 base, with 10 bases remaining between them. CDR3 DNA: TGTGCCAGTAGGGACTACCCGTCCTACAATGAGCAGTTCTTC. Translated: CASRDYPSYNEQFF.

The J gene is TRBJ2-7, the V gene TRBV6-5; no clear D gene. The CDR3 covers 13 residues. Germline CDR1 reads MNHEY; CDR2 reads SVGAGI. V lost 4 bases, J lost 9 bases, and 16 bases lay in between. For the CDR3, the DNA is TGTGCCAGCAGTTCCCCTACCAAGACGGCGCAGTACTTC. Protein: CASSSPTKTAQYF.

This chain links TRBV28 with TRBJ2-7; tentatively, D is TRBD1 (7 bases). The germline CDR1 and CDR2 sequences are MDHEN and SYDVKM. CDR3 length: 12 amino acids. V was clipped by 3 bases and J by 7 bases, with 10 bases between them. CDR3 sequence (DNA): TGTGCCAGCAGTTTGACAGGGAGGGAGCAGTACTTC. This codes for CASSLTGREQYF.

This chain links TRBV4-3 with TRBJ2-1, with 7 nucleotides matching TRBD1. Germline V gene sequence: CDR1 LGHNA, CDR2 YSLEER. The junction had 8 bases not matched to a gene; V was cut back by 3 bases and J by 3 bases. The CDR3 length is 16 residues. The CDR3 bases are TGCGCCAGCAGCCAGGAAGGGACAGATTACTACAATGAGCAGTTCTTC. This encodes CASSQEGTDYYNEQFF.

The chain couples TRBV7-2 to TRBJ2-3; tentative D call: TRBD2 (5 bases). The CDR3 is made up of 16 amino acids. V was clipped by 3 bases and J by 2 bases, with 15 bases between them. Germline loops: CDR1 SGHTA, CDR2 FQGNSA. The CDR3 reads CASSFPPDGLTDTQYF. DNA of the CDR3: TGTGCCAGCAGCTTTCCCCCCGACGGACTCACAGATACGCAGTATTTT.

The V call is TRBV5-6, the J call TRBJ2-1, with no clear D. Trimming stripped 0 bases from V and 2 bases from J, with 6 bases between. This CDR3 is built from 14 residues. The germline gives CDR1 SGHDT, CDR2 YYEEEE. Written as DNA, the CDR3 is TGTGCCAGCAGCTTGGCCTCGACCTACAATGAGCAGTTCTTC. Translation: CASSLASTYNEQFF.

This chain links TRBV4-3 with TRBJ1-5; the D gene is possibly TRBD1 (5 bases). V lost 2 bases to trimming and J lost 0 bases, with 17 bases between them. The CDR3 is 18 residues long. CDR1 is LGHNA and CDR2 is YSLEER in the germline V gene. In DNA, the CDR3 is TGCGCCAGCAGCCAATACCCAGCCGGGACGGATAGCAATCAGCCCCAGCATTTT. This codes for CASSQYPAGTDSNQPQHF.

This rearrangement joins TRBV19 to TRBJ2-2, with a possible D match to TRBD2 (6 bases). With 2 bases removed from V and 4 bases from J, the gap between germline ends came to 11 bases. Germline loops: CDR1 LNHDA, CDR2 SQIVND (reference sequence). The length of the CDR3 is 15 residues. CDR3 nucleotide sequence: TGTGCCAGTAGTATATTCGGGACTGGCACCGGGGAGCTGTTTTTT. Translation gives CASSIFGTGTGELFF.

The chain joins TRBV5-1 to TRBJ2-1; 8 positions match TRBD1. From germline, CDR1 is SGHRS and CDR2 YFSETQ. V was clipped by 3 bases and J by 1 base; unmatched bases: 3. This CDR3 is built from 15 residues. The CDR3 here is CASSYRQGSYNEQFF. The DNA for the CDR3 is TGCGCCAGCAGCTATCGACAGGGGTCCTACAATGAGCAGTTCTTC.

The CDR3 DNA follows: TGTGCCATCAGTGAGACGGGACAGGGGGCCAACGAGCAGTACTTC. Protein: CAISETGQGANEQYF. This chain uses TRBV10-3 with TRBJ2-7; 12 nucleotides align to TRBD1. With V trimmed by 2 bases and J by 5 bases, 4 bases remained unmatched. The germline gives CDR1 ENHRY, CDR2 SYGVKD. The CDR3 sequence is 15 residues long.